The next 9 T cell receptor beta chains were all read from a single sample in a study of blood T cell repertoires in COVID-19. Produced via immunoSEQ multiplex PCR; TCRdb's table is partial and in-frame only. The sample yields approximately 140,000 clones, about four fifths seen once. The sequenced sample was peripheral blood. Every receptor here comes from a man aged 25-40 years with COVID-19, enrolled during active disease.

The chain couples TRBV5-1 to TRBJ1-2; 9 bases fit TRBD1. The CDR3 is 15 residues long. V dropped 4 bases and J dropped 2; count of bases not matched to a gene: 6. Germline V lookup: CDR1 SGHRS, CDR2 YFSETQ. The CDR3 protein is CASSAAGTGNYGYTF. As DNA, the CDR3 is TGCGCCAGCAGCGCGGCCGGGACAGGGAACTATGGCTACACCTTC.

The chain carries TRBV10-3 and TRBJ2-7; possible D gene TRBD1, 6 bases. CDR1 is ENHRY and CDR2 is SYGVKD in the germline V gene. Trimming cost V 7 bases and J 6 bases, with 19 bases left between them. The CDR3 length is 14 residues. In DNA form, the CDR3 reads TGTGCCATCAAATCTGGGCAGGGGATTGTCGAGCAGTACTTC. Translated: CAIKSGQGIVEQYF.

In this sample, this clone turned up a few times. The chain has TRBV7-3 and TRBJ1-2; weak D call: TRBD1 (5 bases). The CDR3 extends over 13 amino acids. The germline CDR1 and CDR2 sequences are SGHTA and FQGTGA. V shed 5 bases and J shed 7 bases, with 14 bases lying between them. CDR3 in DNA: TGTGCCAGCAGCCAGGGCCCGCGAGGTGGCTACACCTTC. Its translation is CASSQGPRGGYTF.

V gene TRBV13 combines with J gene TRBJ1-2, with 10 bases matching TRBD1. CDR3 length equals 17 residues. Germline assignment: CDR1 PRHDT and CDR2 FYEKMQ (reference sequence). V lost 5 bases to trimming and J lost 4 bases; unmatched junction nucleotides: 13. The CDR3 DNA sequence: TGTGCCAGCAGCCTTGGGGTGGAGGACAGGGGGTCCTATGGCTACACCTTC. It specifies CASSLGVEDRGSYGYTF.

This rearrangement joins TRBV29-1 to TRBJ2-7, with 8 nucleotides matching TRBD1. Germline V gene lookup returns CDR1 SQVTM and CDR2 ANQGSEA. The V and J ends lost 7 bases and 12 bases, in that order; junction bases with no gene match: 8. This CDR3 is built from 10 residues. CDR3 loop: CSAFRDRMYF. CDR3 in DNA: TGCAGCGCTTTCCGGGACAGGATGTACTTC.

This clone showed up just once. The chain uses TRBV5-1 and TRBJ1-1; 9 positions match TRBD1. CDR1 and CDR2 (germline): SGHRS, YFSETQ. The CDR3 has 18 amino acids. The V and J ends lost 0 bases and 0 bases, in that order; junction bases with no gene match: 9. CDR3 coding DNA: TGCGCCAGCAGCTTGGTGGGGACAGGGCTTATCTTGAACACTGAAGCTTTCTTT. Amino acid sequence: CASSLVGTGLILNTEAFF.

This clone showed up just a few times. The chain combines TRBV5-5 with TRBJ1-2; D gene ambiguous. With 2 bases removed from V and 8 bases from J, the gap between germline ends came to 13 bases. Per germline, CDR1 SGHKS and CDR2 YYEKEE (reference sequence). The CDR3 covers 13 residues. The CDR3 spells CASSLNLAGGYTF. CDR3 in DNA: TGTGCCAGCAGCTTAAACCTTGCCGGGGGCTACACCTTC.

This chain joins TRBV10-3 and TRBJ2-2; TRBD2 is a possible D gene (5 bases). CDR1 and CDR2 from the germline V gene are ENHRY and SYGVKD. The CDR3 covers 12 residues. Between the trimmed V and J ends, which lost 8 bases and 4 bases, there was a span of 8 bases. DNA for the CDR3: TGTGCCATCGGCCGGGGCACCGGGGAGCTGTTTTTT. This codes for CAIGRGTGELFF.

This clone was counted once. This CDR3 is CASSAGTSGTAEQFF. CDR3 nucleotides: TGTGCCAGCAGCGCAGGGACTAGCGGGACTGCTGAGCAGTTCTTC. This chain uses TRBV5-4 with TRBJ2-1, with TRBD2 matching over 13 bases. V lost 4 bases to trimming and J lost 9 bases; unmatched junction nucleotides: 7. The CDR3 loop spans 15 amino acids. Germline V gene lookup returns CDR1 SGHNT and CDR2 YYREEE (reference sequence).